This T cell receptor beta chain was found in a study of T cell responses to AZD1222 COVID-19 vaccine. This CDR3 has 13 residues. Per the germline V gene, CDR1 is SGHTA and CDR2 is FQGTGA. The V and J ends lost 4 bases and 4 bases respectively, with 7 bases between them. Findings and caveats of the study: Epitopes outside B.1.351 and B.1.1.7 mutated regions reportedly drew nearly half of spike TCRs. Possibly, clonal diversity was underestimated; donors were largely white British and included more females. Of the AZD1222 recipients, only five to seven were seropositive at baseline. No repertoire was sampled before or during the peak T cell response, only after it.

Libraries were prepared by immunoSEQ multiplex PCR; TCRdb keeps only in-frame clonotypes and omits some of them. The sample lists about 120,000 clones, roughly 88% seen once, with around a sixth in the top ten. Points on this clone: The antigen is not known.

This TCR was sampled from an adult in good health. The specimen was peripheral blood, collected on day 0 of MenACWY control vaccination. The chain carries TRBV7-3 and TRBJ2-2; D not certain. As DNA, the CDR3 is TGTGCCAGCAGCTCAAAAGTCACCGGGGAGCTGTTTTTT. It yields the protein CASSSKVTGELFF.